This T cell receptor (beta chain) was recovered during a study of blood T cell repertoires in COVID-19. Study overall: Italy, Spain and the United States were the sources of the convalescent and acute COVID-19 samples.

The data were produced by immunoSEQ multiplex PCR, yet TCRdb's version contains in-frame clones alone and is incomplete. Of approximately 110,000 clones in the sample, roughly 80% are singletons; the top ten hold over 5.5%. This CDR3 region has 18 residues. Looked up from germline, CDR1 is LGHDT and CDR2 is YNNKEL (reference sequence). V lost 2 bases, J lost 5 bases, and 10 bases stayed unmatched. Seattle patients were enrolled during active infection and followed longitudinally. The specimen was peripheral blood. The V gene is TRBV3-1 (or the pseudogene TRBV3-2), the J gene TRBJ1-6; 9 bases line up with TRBD1. This clonotype was obtained from a man of 80 years or more with COVID-19, enrolled during active disease. In DNA form, the CDR3 reads TGTGCCAGCAGCCAACCCCCTAGGACAGGGGTGCATAATTCACCCCTCCACTTT. Its translation: CASSQPPRTGVHNSPLHF.